These 10 T cell receptor beta chains were all obtained from the same sample, sequenced in a study of CD8+ T cells in alopecia areata (dated 2018 in TCRdb). This specimen's time point label, per the study, means: roughly 27 days on oral tofacitinib. The sample's treatment or condition, from its label and the paper: oral pan-JAK inhibitor, 5-10 mg twice daily. The library was built by means of the immunoSEQ multiplex PCR assay. For TCR sequencing, RNA was extracted from every sample and reverse transcribed into cDNA to serve as template. The source is immuneACCESS, and TCRdb retained only in-frame sequences with V and J called. Part of the clones is not carried over; for the studies checked, unresolved V genes explain less than half of this, and the remainder is unexplained. The sample table records 200,000 to 250,000 clones; 50% to 60% of these occur just once. The top ten clonotypes cover roughly 1.5% of the sample.

Specimen: CD4+ T cells sorted from blood, collected at week 4, from a patient treated with tofacitinib. Receptor source: a human donor with alopecia areata.

The chain is built from TRBV19 and TRBJ1-2, with D maybe TRBD1 (6 bases). Per the germline V gene, CDR1 is LNHDA and CDR2 is SQIVND (reference sequence). The V gene lost 3 bases and the J gene lost 6 bases, with 8 bases spanning the gap. This CDR3 region has 12 residues. This CDR3 reads CASSIRGNGYTF. CDR3 DNA: TGTGCCAGTAGTATCAGGGGTAATGGCTACACCTTC.

This clone was found a few times. The chain is built from TRBV5-4 and TRBJ1-6; D gene unclear. Trimming left V 3 bases short and J 7 bases short, with 8 bases between. Germline values: CDR1 SGHNT, CDR2 YYREEE (reference sequence). The CDR3 covers 13 residues. CDR3 coding DNA: TGTGCCAGCAGCTCACAGTCCAATTCACCCCTCCACTTT. Its protein product is CASSSQSNSPLHF.

This clone was detected a few times. The rearrangement links TRBV6-5 to TRBJ2-3; D not certain. CDR3 length equals 13 residues. V dropped 6 bases and J dropped 1 base, with 8 bases sitting between them. The germline V gene has CDR1 MNHEY and CDR2 SVGAGI. CDR3 loop: CASSLSRTDTQYF. CDR3 DNA sequence: TGTGCCAGCAGCCTATCCCGCACAGATACGCAGTATTTT.

V gene TRBV5-1 combines with J gene TRBJ2-1, with no clear D. Looked up from germline, CDR1 is SGHRS and CDR2 is YFSETQ. V was shortened by 0 bases and J by 6 bases, with 13 bases between the two germline ends. There are 15 residues in the CDR3. The DNA of the CDR3 is TGCGCCAGCAGCTTGGCACAAAAAGGGCTCAATGAGCAGTTCTTC. Its protein product is CASSLAQKGLNEQFF.

The chain links TRBV29-1 to TRBJ2-4, with D possibly TRBD1 on 5 matching bases. CDR1 is SQVTM, CDR2 ANQGSEA, per germline. Trimming removed 7 bases at V and 8 bases at J, with 21 bases between. The CDR3 has 14 residues. The CDR3 loop reads CSGSKKGRYDIQYF. As DNA, the CDR3 is TGCAGCGGCTCGAAAAAGGGGCGGTATGACATTCAGTACTTC.

The genes are TRBV30 and TRBJ1-5; D may be TRBD1 (5 bases). In germline, CDR1 is GTSNPN, CDR2 SVGIG (reference sequence). This CDR3 region has 13 residues. V was shortened by 2 bases and J by 5 bases, with 10 bases between the two germline ends. DNA of the CDR3: TGTGCCTGGAGTAAGGGGATCTATCAGCCCCAGCATTTT. Translated, it gives CAWSKGIYQPQHF.

This clone was detected a few times. The chain uses TRBV29-1 and TRBJ1-2; 9 nucleotides match TRBD1. This CDR3 has 14 amino acids. CDR1 SQVTM and CDR2 ANQGSEA come from the germline V gene. The V gene end was trimmed by 0 bases and the J gene end by 4 bases; junction bases not matched to a gene: 3. The CDR3 nucleotides are TGCAGCGTTGAAGAAGTGACAGGGGGCTATGGCTACACCTTC. This encodes CSVEEVTGGYGYTF.

The chain links TRBV29-1 to TRBJ1-4; D is perhaps TRBD1 (5 bases). V was cut by 7 bases and J by 4 bases, with 10 bases left in between. The CDR3 sequence is 12 residues long. CDR1 SQVTM and CDR2 ANQGSEA come from the germline V gene. CDR3 bases: TGCAGCGCCGGGGGTCTTAATGAAAAACTGTTTTTT. It translates to CSAGGLNEKLFF.

The rearrangement links TRBV29-1 to TRBJ1-1; D unclear. CDR1 SQVTM and CDR2 ANQGSEA come from the germline V gene. The CDR3 has 13 residues. Trimming stripped 8 bases from V and 1 base from J, with 14 bases between. The CDR3 is CSSIHSPNTEAFF. CDR3 nucleotide sequence: TGCAGCTCTATTCACAGTCCGAACACTGAAGCTTTCTTT.

V usage is TRBV30 and J usage is TRBJ1-1; D may be TRBD1 (5 bases). The CDR3 spans 15 residues. Germline CDR1 GTSNPN, CDR2 SVGIG (reference sequence). Trimming left V 2 bases short and J 3 bases short, with 16 bases between. CDR3 nucleotides: TGTGCCTGGAGTTGGGGACGGGGAGGAGACACTGAAGCTTTCTTT. Translated, it gives CAWSWGRGGDTEAFF. Using reference TRBV30 and TRBJ1-1 for the parts outside the CDR3, the full variable domain is SQTIHQWPATLVQPVGSPLSLECTVEGTSNPNLYWYRQAAGRGLQLLFYSVGIGQISSEVPQNLSASRPQDRQFILSSKKLLLSDSGFYLCAWSWGRGGDTEAFFGQGTRLTVV.